This T cell receptor beta chain was identified during a study of T cell changes during pregnancy in multiple sclerosis (dated by TCRdb to between 2018 and 2021). In the study overall: The study examined how the T cell repertoire changed over the course of pregnancy in women with multiple sclerosis.

The library was generated by the immunoSEQ multiplex PCR assay. In TCRdb, the immuneACCESS table is reduced to in-frame sequences with V and J assigned. These tables do not hold every clone; where another copy was compared, an unresolved V gene accounts for under half, and the others remain unexplained. The sample yields 50,000 to 70,000 clones; roughly 93% were counted once. Of the sample, around 1.7% is held by the ten largest clones. Comment on this clone: Its recognized antigen is unknown. Per-nucleotide qualities are absent, and no much larger clonotype sits a single base away.

The receptor's source is a female donor with multiple sclerosis, enrolled in a pregnancy study. Sequences were derived from peripheral blood, sampled after pregnancy.

The CDR3 in this case is CASSQMPSPTTFSSYNEQFF. The DNA sequence is given as TGCGCCAGCAGCCAAATGCCATCACCCACTACCTTCAGCTCCTACAATGAGCAGTTCTTC. The rearranged chain carries TRBV4-1 and TRBJ2-1; no D segment can be confidently identified. From the cysteine through the phenylalanine, the CDR3 covers 20 amino acids. Solely the CDR3 DNA is kept, with 60 bases framed from the first base. The trim is 2 bases for V and 0 bases for J, with a gap of 23 bases between the germline ends. Based on the germline V gene, the CDR1 and CDR2 sequences are MGHRA and YSYEKL.